This T cell receptor beta chain was identified during a study of cytomegalovirus exposure and HLA in healthy donors. Only in-frame clones appear in the TCRdb table, and some are missing; sequencing was by immunoSEQ multiplex PCR. The table has more than 250,000 clones, 86% seen once; the top ten hold about 0.8%. Germline-derived CDR1 and CDR2 are LGHNT and FRNRAP. The CDR3 runs 14 residues. The V end lost 3 bases, the J end lost 1 base, and 9 bases lay between the germline ends. This rearrangement joins TRBV12-5 to TRBJ1-1, with D maybe TRBD1 (5 bases). The sequenced sample consisted of PBMCs. This TCR derives from a woman under 30 in good health and CMV-seronegative. CDR3 bases: TGTGCTAGTGGTTTCCCCGGACAGAACACTGAAGCTTTCTTT. Residues: CASGFPGQNTEAFF.